These 2 T cell receptor beta chains were all obtained from the same sample, sequenced in a study of blood T cells in healthy people across ages. With a J-beta primer mix and a sample-barcoded 5' primer, a second PCR ran 7 to 11 cycles. TCRdb reanalysed the 5' RACE reads using MiXCR and keeps one entry per CDR3 protein. The sample records 850,000 to 950,000 distinct CDR3 sequences, 29% being singletons. The sample was blood. These receptors came from a woman at least 80 years old in good health.

This sequence joins TRBV9 and TRBJ2-2; unclear D gene. Germline V CDR1 and CDR2: SGDLS, YYNGEE. V was pared by 0 bases and J by 0 bases, with 3 bases between. The CDR3 loop spans 14 amino acids. CDR3 sequence reads: CASSVVSNTGELFF. Here the CDR3 DNA reads TGTGCCAGCAGCGTAGTCTCGAACACCGGGGAGCTGTTTTTT.

The chain carries TRBV30 and TRBJ1-1; D is unresolved. Germline loops: CDR1 GTSNPN, CDR2 SVGIG (reference sequence). The CDR3 has 13 amino acids. The V end was cut by 0 bases, the J end by 1 base, with 6 bases between. The DNA for the CDR3 is TGTGCCTGGAGTGTAATCGGGAACACTGAAGCTTTCTTT. Translation: CAWSVIGNTEAFF.